Listed below are T cell receptor beta chains from one sample, sequenced in a study of pediatric ulcerative colitis. Generated by immunoSEQ multiplex PCR, the TCRdb table keeps only in-frame clones and is missing some. The data contain thousands of clones, roughly nine tenths of them singletons. The specimen was blood. The receptors derive from a boy younger than 18 with mild ulcerative colitis. CDR3s include the opening cysteine and the closing phenylalanine or tryptophan. A D gene is named only where the DNA matches it firmly. Size tells how often a clone was seen (once, few, many) or the class of an expanded clone, and some rows leave it out.

d_gene	abundance	j_gene	v_gene	CDR3aa	CDR3nt
TRBD1	-	TRBJ2-7	TRBV6-1	CASSETDPTGEQYF	TGTGCCAGCAGTGAAACGGACCCGACAGGGGAGCAGTACTTC
-	-	TRBJ2-1	TRBV6-1	CASSEGYNEQFF	TGTGCCAGCAGTGAGGGGTACAATGAGCAGTTCTTC
-	once	TRBJ1-1	TRBV11-2	CASSSQVEAFF	TGTGCCAGCAGCTCACAGGTCGAAGCTTTCTTT
-	-	TRBJ2-3	TRBV12-5	CASGLVLGGTPQADTQYF	TGTGCTAGTGGTTTGGTACTGGGGGGGACACCCCAAGCAGATACGCAGTATTTT
-	-	TRBJ2-1	TRBV11-2	CASSPFRDDNEQFF	TGTGCCAGCAGCCCTTTCAGGGACGACAATGAGCAGTTCTTC
-	-	TRBJ2-1	TRBV5-4	CASSPWGSNYNEQFF	TGTGCCAGCAGCCCTTGGGGGAGTAACTACAATGAGCAGTTCTTC
-	-	TRBJ1-3	TRBV28	CASSLYKQHSGNTIYF	TGTGCCAGCAGTTTATACAAACAGCACTCTGGAAACACCATATATTTT
TRBD2	once	TRBJ2-7	TRBV19	CASTTTGTSGQVEQYF	TGTGCCAGTACTACTACCGGGACTAGCGGGCAGGTGGAGCAGTACTTC
-	-	TRBJ1-5	TRBV28	CASSLWGYWQPQHF	TGTGCCAGCAGTTTATGGGGGTATTGGCAGCCCCAGCATTTT
-	once	TRBJ2-7	TRBV20-1	CSAPWVVEQYF	TGCAGTGCTCCGTGGGTCGTCGAGCAGTACTTC
TRBD1	-	TRBJ2-1	TRBV4-1	CASSQRTGAYNEQFF	TGCGCCAGCAGCCAACGGACAGGGGCCTACAATGAGCAGTTCTTC
-	-	TRBJ1-2	TRBV5-6	CASSARQALHGYTF	TGTGCCAGCAGCGCTAGACAGGCGCTCCATGGCTACACCTTC
TRBD1	-	TRBJ2-2	TRBV28	CASSTGGARSGELFF	TGTGCCAGCAGTACAGGGGGCGCCAGGTCCGGGGAGCTGTTTTTT
TRBD1	-	TRBJ1-1	TRBV28	CAGGQGAVAEAFF	TGTGCAGGGGGACAGGGGGCGGTGGCTGAAGCTTTCTTT
-	-	TRBJ2-3	TRBV19	CASSDQGPDTQYF	TGTGCCAGTAGTGATCAGGGACCCGATACGCAGTATTTT
TRBD2	-	TRBJ2-1	TRBV6-4	CASSDSLAGNNEQFF	TGTGCCAGCAGTGACTCACTAGCGGGAAACAATGAGCAGTTCTTC
-	-	TRBJ2-2	TRBV10-1	CASNGPNTGELFF	TGCGCCAGCAATGGCCCGAACACCGGGGAGCTGTTTTTT
TRBD2	-	TRBJ2-7	TRBV15	CATSTIREGDEQYF	TGTGCCACCAGCACGATTCGGGAGGGCGACGAGCAGTACTTC
-	-	TRBJ2-3	TRBV2	CASSLDPTDTQYF	TGTGCCAGCAGTCTAGATCCCACAGATACGCAGTATTTT
TRBD1	-	TRBJ1-4	TRBV5-8	CASSLGAGQINEKLFF	TGTGCCAGCAGCTTAGGCGCGGGACAGATCAATGAAAAACTGTTTTTT
-	-	TRBJ2-7	TRBV5-1	CASSPSERVSEQYF	TGCGCCAGCAGCCCCTCAGAGAGGGTTAGCGAGCAGTACTTC
-	few	TRBJ1-1	TRBV6-6	CASSYGYYTEAFF	TGTGCCAGCAGTTACGGATATTACACTGAAGCTTTCTTT
-	-	TRBJ1-3	TRBV19	CASTTNQQGRTGNTIYF	TGTGCCAGTACCACAAACCAACAGGGCCGTACTGGAAACACCATATATTTT
-	-	TRBJ1-2	TRBV5-8	CASSLDGKDYGYTF	TGTGCCAGCAGCTTGGACGGGAAGGACTATGGCTACACCTTC
TRBD1	once	TRBJ2-2	TRBV29-1	CSVGGTANFANTGELFF	TGCAGCGTTGGGGGGACAGCGAATTTCGCGAACACCGGGGAGCTGTTTTTT
TRBD1	once	TRBJ2-1	TRBV27	CASREGPGQGNYNEQFF	TGTGCCAGCAGAGAAGGACCGGGACAGGGAAACTACAATGAGCAGTTCTTC
-	once	TRBJ2-3	TRBV4-1	CASSLIGRTSTDTQYF	TGCGCCAGCAGCCTAATTGGGCGGACTAGCACAGATACGCAGTATTTT
-	-	TRBJ2-7	TRBV5-5	CASSLNGGQLSYEQYF	TGTGCCAGCAGCTTGAACGGCGGACAGCTCTCCTACGAGCAGTACTTC
TRBD1	few	TRBJ1-4	TRBV7-9	CASSLEGQQNEKLFF	TGTGCCAGCAGCTTAGAGGGACAGCAGAATGAAAAACTGTTTTTT
-	-	TRBJ1-2	TRBV7-9	CASSPLGGDGYTF	TGTGCCAGCAGCCCCTTAGGGGGGGATGGCTACACCTTC
TRBD1	-	TRBJ2-3	TRBV29-1	CSVPTGLSTDTQYF	TGCAGCGTGCCGACAGGGCTCAGCACAGATACGCAGTATTTT
TRBD2	-	TRBJ2-7	TRBV28	CASSSGTSGIYEQYF	TGTGCCAGCAGTTCAGGGACTAGCGGGATTTACGAGCAGTACTTC
-	-	TRBJ1-5	TRBV15	CATRDSNQPQHF	TGTGCCACCAGGGACAGCAATCAGCCCCAGCATTTT
-	-	TRBJ2-7	TRBV5-1	CASSPSVSGLGSYEQYF	TGCGCCAGCAGCCCCTCAGTATCGGGGCTTGGGTCCTACGAGCAGTACTTC
-	-	TRBJ1-2	TRBV27	CASSPRGLGYGYTF	TGTGCCAGCAGTCCCAGGGGTTTAGGATATGGCTACACCTTC
-	-	TRBJ2-5	TRBV30	CAWTALWDRETQYF	TGTGCCTGGACCGCTTTATGGGACCGGGAGACCCAGTACTTC
TRBD1	-	TRBJ1-1	TRBV11-2	CASSLGRDRASFF	TGTGCCAGCAGCTTAGGTCGAGACAGGGCCTCTTTCTTT
TRBD2	-	TRBJ2-7	TRBV7-2	CASSLAFSGRAYEQYF	TGTGCCAGCAGCTTAGCGTTTAGCGGGAGGGCCTACGAGCAGTACTTC
-	once	TRBJ2-7	TRBV7-6	CASSLGHPSTYEQYF	TGTGCCAGCAGCTTAGGGCACCCATCCACCTACGAGCAGTACTTC